The 15 T cell receptor beta chains below were found in one sample sequenced in a study of T cell responses to AZD1222 COVID-19 vaccine (dated by TCRdb to the early 2020s). Receptor amplification or capture employed the immunoSEQ multiplex PCR assay. Entries here come from immuneACCESS through TCRdb and include only in-frame sequences with V and J called. Some clones fail to appear in such tables; in the studies checked, an unresolved V gene covers under half of the shortfall, and the cause of the remainder is unknown. For this sample there are 30,000 to 35,000 clones; roughly 92% appear just once. About 50% of the sample comes from the top ten. The sample's time point label, decoded: baseline before first vaccination. The material was peripheral blood, obtained on day 0 of AZD1222 vaccination. The receptors originated from an adult in good health.

J is TRBJ2-7 and V is TRBV5-1; 13 bases match TRBD2. This CDR3 region has 17 residues. V gave up 4 bases and J gave up 0 bases; unmatched junction bases: 7. CDR1 and CDR2 (germline): SGHRS, YFSETQ. The CDR3 DNA reads as TGCGCCAGCAGCCCTGGACTAGCGGGGGAGACCTCCTACGAGCAGTACTTC. It encodes CASSPGLAGETSYEQYF. Combining the CDR3 with reference TRBV5-1 and TRBJ2-7 gives the whole variable domain KAGVTQTPRYLIKTRGQQVTLSCSPISGHRSVSWYQQTPGQGLQFLFEYFSETQRNKGNFPGRFSGRQFSNSRSEMNVSTLELGDSALYLCASSPGLAGETSYEQYFGPGTRLTVT.

The chain combines TRBV5-4 with TRBJ2-5; possible D gene TRBD2, 6 bases. This CDR3 is 13 amino acids long. CDR1 SGHNT and CDR2 YYREEE come from the germline V gene (reference sequence). Trimming removed 4 bases from V and 0 bases from J, with 7 bases in between. The CDR3 region is CASSVADQETQYF. CDR3 bases: TGTGCCAGCAGCGTAGCGGACCAAGAGACCCAGTACTTC.

The V and J genes are TRBV2 and TRBJ1-2; 8 bases match TRBD1. The CDR3 extends over 14 amino acids. V lost 5 bases to trimming and J lost 5 bases; unmatched junction nucleotides: 7. Germline V gene lookup returns CDR1 SNHLY and CDR2 FYNNEI. Here the CDR3 reads CASSSQTGGYGYTF. The CDR3, as DNA: TGTGCCAGCAGTTCACAAACAGGGGGGTATGGCTACACCTTC.

This clone occurred once. The V and J genes are TRBV18 and TRBJ1-1, with TRBD1 identical over 8 bases. The CDR3 is made up of 17 amino acids. The junction had 7 bases not matched to a gene; V was cut back by 1 base and J by 0 bases. CDR1 KGHSH and CDR2 LQKENI come from the germline V gene. The CDR3 coding sequence is TGTGCCAGCTCACCACGAGGACAGGGTGGTATGAACACTGAAGCTTTCTTT. Amino acid sequence: CASSPRGQGGMNTEAFF.

This chain uses TRBV15 with TRBJ2-2; D may be TRBD1 or TRBD2 (5 bases each). This CDR3 contains 17 residues. Germline V CDR1 and CDR2: LNHNV, YYDKDF (reference sequence). V gave up 0 bases and J gave up 4 bases, with 15 bases separating them. The CDR3 DNA reads TGTGCCACCAGCAGAGATAGTAGAGGGGCGCGCACCGGGGAGCTGTTTTTT. Translated: CATSRDSRGARTGELFF.

The rearrangement uses TRBV3-1 (or the pseudogene TRBV3-2) and TRBJ2-4; 8 bases align to TRBD2. The CDR3 has 14 residues. The J segment lost 7 bases and the V segment lost 4 bases, leaving 6 bases of the junction unmatched. The germline CDR1 and CDR2 sequences are LGHDT and YNNKEL (reference sequence). CDR3 sequence reads: CASSPSGGRNIQYF. The CDR3 coding sequence is TGTGCCAGCAGCCCATCGGGAGGGAGGAACATTCAGTACTTC.

The chain recombines TRBV9 with TRBJ2-7; tentatively, D is TRBD1 (6 bases). The CDR3 runs to 15 residues. Germline V gene lookup returns CDR1 SGDLS and CDR2 YYNGEE. V was clipped by 0 bases and J by 4 bases, with 14 bases between them. CDR3 sequence: CASSVADGTTYEQYF. DNA for the CDR3: TGTGCCAGCAGCGTAGCTGACGGGACAACTTACGAGCAGTACTTC.

This chain connects TRBV15 to TRBJ1-2; 8 nucleotides agree with TRBD1. The trim removed 0 bases at V and 8 bases at J, leaving 11 bases unmatched. Germline assignment: CDR1 LNHNV and CDR2 YYDKDF (reference sequence). CDR3 size: 16 residues. Here the CDR3 DNA reads TGTGCCACCAGCAGAGAAAGGGGCCAGGGGGCGGAGGGCTACACCTTC. Amino acid sequence: CATSRERGQGAEGYTF.

V usage is TRBV9 and J usage is TRBJ2-7, with D perhaps being TRBD1 or TRBD2 (5 bases each). CDR1 and CDR2 (germline): SGDLS, YYNGEE. CDR3 length equals 14 residues. V was cut by 0 bases and J by 5 bases, with 12 bases left in between. The CDR3 sequence: CASSVAAGAHEQYF. In DNA, the CDR3 is TGTGCCAGCAGCGTAGCGGCCGGGGCCCACGAGCAGTACTTC.

CDR3 nucleotides: TGCGCCAGCAGCCAAGTTGGTCGTGGGCCCTCTGGAAACACCATATATTTT. Translated: CASSQVGRGPSGNTIYF. V is TRBV4-1 and J is TRBJ1-3; D is undetermined. Germline V CDR1 and CDR2: MGHRA, YSYEKL. V lost 1 base and J lost 0, with 13 bases in between. The CDR3 spans 17 residues.

The rearrangement uses TRBV30 and TRBJ2-1, with D possibly matching TRBD1 (6 bases). Germline V gene data show CDR1 as GTSNPN and CDR2 as SVGIG (reference sequence). This CDR3 contains 14 residues. Between the trimmed V and J ends, which lost 3 bases and 9 bases, there was a span of 18 bases. CDR3 sequence reads: CAWSDGTTRGEQFF. The CDR3, as DNA: TGTGCCTGGAGCGATGGGACCACCAGGGGTGAGCAGTTCTTC.

The chain is built from TRBV18 and TRBJ1-1; D is unclear. Germline lookup yields CDR1 KGHSH and CDR2 LQKENI. V was trimmed by 1 base and J by 4 bases, leaving 7 bases between them. The CDR3 contains 13 residues. In nucleotides, the CDR3 is TGTGCCAGCTCACCACGAGACGTCACTGAAGCTTTCTTT. Translated: CASSPRDVTEAFF.

The chain is built from TRBV6-2 or TRBV6-3 and TRBJ2-1; 8 bases agree with TRBD1. V dropped 4 bases and J dropped 6; count of bases not matched to a gene: 8. The germline V gene has CDR1 MNHEY and CDR2 SVGEGT. The CDR3 consists of 15 residues. The CDR3 loop reads CASSFRDTGGNEQFF. The CDR3 DNA reads as TGTGCCAGCAGTTTCCGGGACACAGGGGGCAATGAGCAGTTCTTC.

The rearrangement joins TRBV9 to TRBJ2-7; 10 nucleotides match TRBD2. The CDR3 is 18 residues long. CDR1 and CDR2 (germline): SGDLS, YYNGEE. The trim removed 0 bases at V and 3 bases at J, leaving 12 bases unmatched. The CDR3: CASSVAASGGALVYEQYF. CDR3 sequence (DNA): TGTGCCAGCAGCGTAGCGGCCAGCGGGGGGGCTTTAGTCTACGAGCAGTACTTC.

The chain employs TRBV4-2 and TRBJ2-5; a weak D match, TRBD1 (6 bases). This CDR3 is 16 amino acids long. V was trimmed by 0 bases and J by 5 bases, leaving 16 bases between them. Germline CDR1 is LGHNA and CDR2 is YNFKEQ. DNA for the CDR3: TGTGCCAGCAGCCAAGATATTCAGGGGAGACAGGAGACCCAGTACTTC. This encodes CASSQDIQGRQETQYF.